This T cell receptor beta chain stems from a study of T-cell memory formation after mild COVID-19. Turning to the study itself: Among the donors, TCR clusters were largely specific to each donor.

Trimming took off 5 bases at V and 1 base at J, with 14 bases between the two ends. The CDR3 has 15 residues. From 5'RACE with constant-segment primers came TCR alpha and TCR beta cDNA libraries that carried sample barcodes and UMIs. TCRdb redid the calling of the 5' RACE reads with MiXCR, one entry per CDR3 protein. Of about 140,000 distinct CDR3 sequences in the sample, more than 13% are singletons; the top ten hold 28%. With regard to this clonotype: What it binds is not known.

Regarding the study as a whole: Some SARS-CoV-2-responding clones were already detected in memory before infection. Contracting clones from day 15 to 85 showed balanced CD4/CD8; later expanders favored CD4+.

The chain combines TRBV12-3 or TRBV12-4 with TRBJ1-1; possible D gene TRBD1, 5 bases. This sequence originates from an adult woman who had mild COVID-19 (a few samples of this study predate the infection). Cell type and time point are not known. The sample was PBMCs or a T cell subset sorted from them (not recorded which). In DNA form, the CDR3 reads TGTGCCAGCAGTGCGCCGGGACTGTGGAACACTGAAGCTTTCTTT. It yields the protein CASSAPGLWNTEAFF.